This TCR beta chain was retrieved from a study of T cell responses to AZD1222 COVID-19 vaccine. The study's findings and limits: Just 6 or 7 people given AZD1222 tested seropositive at baseline. Reportedly, nearly half of unique spike TCRs recognized epitopes outside B.1.351/B.1.1.7 mutations. Donors, mostly white British, included more females; clonal diversity was possibly underestimated.

Germline lookup yields CDR1 MNHEY and CDR2 SMNVEV (reference sequence). CDR3 length: 16 amino acids. V shed 7 bases and J 4 bases; nucleotides not matched to a gene: 12. Comments on this clone: What it binds is unknown.

Method: immunoSEQ multiplex PCR; TCRdb's copy keeps in-frame clones and lacks some. The repertoire has around 150,000 clones, 92% of them found once; the top ten carry 3% to 4%. The TCR comes from an adult who received the AZD1222 COVID-19 vaccine. The sequencing here drew on peripheral blood, taken 28 days after the second AZD1222 dose. The chain has TRBV27 and TRBJ2-1; 8 bases map to TRBD1. CDR3 amino acids: CASTNRAGTGYNEQFF. DNA for the CDR3: TGTGCCAGCACCAACAGGGCCGGGACAGGTTACAATGAGCAGTTCTTC.